This note documents a single TCR beta chain sequence. The sample belongs to a study of blood T cells in healthy people across ages. The CDR3 is 15 amino acids. CDR1 and CDR2 (germline): MNHNS, SASEGT. V lost 4 bases, J lost 7 bases, and 20 bases lay in between. Next came a second PCR, run for roughly 6 to 11 cycles, which used a sample-barcoded 5' primer along with a J-beta primer mix. Each cDNA was tagged by a template-switch adaptor containing 12 random nucleotides. Every sample gave at least 3 million paired-end reads containing CDR3. TCRdb passed the 5' RACE reads through MiXCR, listing each CDR3 protein once. The data show fewer than 2 million distinct CDR3 sequences, about 39% seen once.

This TCR derives from a human donor in good health. The chain links TRBV6-1 to TRBJ2-7, with a weak D call TRBD2 (6 bases). Sequencing was performed on blood. The CDR3 here is CASSVRRGRSNEQYF. In DNA, the CDR3 is TGTGCCAGCAGTGTGCGGCGGGGCCGTTCCAATGAGCAGTACTTC.